These T cell receptor beta chains were read from a single sample in a study of response to subunit inactivated influenza vaccine. From the RT-PCR reads, TCRdb called clonotypes with MiXCR, one entry per CDR3 protein. The table includes about 620,000 distinct CDR3 sequences, approximately 12% detected once. The sample was PBMCs from blood, taken on the day of vaccination. The receptors stem from a man aged 45-65 years who received an inactivated influenza vaccine. The CDR3 runs from the conserved cysteine through the conserved F or W. A D gene is named only where the DNA matches it firmly. Size tells how often a clone was seen (once, few, many) or the class of an expanded clone, and some rows leave it out.

size,V,D,J,CDR3,DNA
many,TRBV18,TRBD1,TRBJ2-1,CASSPPQGATPYNEQFF,TGTGCCAGCTCACCACCGCAGGGGGCCACCCCTTACAATGAGCAGTTCTTC
few,TRBV7-2,-,TRBJ2-2,CASSPIVSTGELFF,TGTGCCAGCAGCCCCATTGTCAGCACTGGGGAGCTGTTTTTT
few,TRBV6-5,-,TRBJ1-6,CASCFPVDNSPLHF,TGTGCCAGCTGTTTCCCGGTTGACAATTCACCCCTCCACTTT
-,TRBV4-3,TRBD1,TRBJ2-5,CASSHRDRGKTQYF,TGCGCCAGCAGCCATAGGGACAGGGGAAAGACCCAGTACTTC
-,TRBV20-1,TRBD1,TRBJ1-2,CSARDSRGQTNYGYTF,TGCAGTGCTAGAGATAGCAGGGGGCAGACGAACTATGGCTACACCTTC
-,TRBV19,TRBD2,TRBJ2-5,CASKNSGGGETQYF,TGTGCCAGCAAAAATAGCGGGGGGGGTGAGACCCAGTACTTC
few,TRBV5-1,TRBD1,TRBJ1-1,CASSIGQGWTEAFF,TGCGCCAGCAGCATCGGACAGGGGTGGACTGAAGCTTTCTTT
-,TRBV4-3,TRBD2,TRBJ2-1,CASSLQRGGMGNEQFF,TGCGCCAGCAGCTTGCAGCGGGGGGGGATGGGCAATGAGCAGTTCTTC
-,TRBV5-1,-,TRBJ2-7,CASSLGDIAYEQYF,TGCGCCAGCAGCTTAGGGGACATTGCCTACGAGCAGTACTTC
few,TRBV7-2,-,TRBJ2-4,CASSLVVGKDIQYF,TGTGCCAGCAGCTTAGTGGTCGGGAAGGACATTCAGTACTTC
-,TRBV12-3/TRBV12-4,-,TRBJ1-5,CASSLSEGHQPQHF,TGTGCCAGCAGTTTATCGGAAGGACATCAGCCCCAGCATTTT
-,TRBV4-3,-,TRBJ2-2,CASSQDPVPVTGELFF,TGCGCCAGCAGCCAAGATCCGGTCCCTGTCACCGGGGAGCTGTTTTTT
few,TRBV20-1,TRBD1,TRBJ2-5,CSARRTGPRETQYF,TGCAGTGCTAGAAGGACAGGTCCAAGGGAGACCCAGTACTTC
-,TRBV5-1,-,TRBJ1-4,CASSSREALKGKLFF,TGCGCCAGCAGCTCGAGGGAAGCGCTGAAGGGAAAACTGTTTTTT
-,TRBV20-1,TRBD2,TRBJ2-7,CSARVMASGVEQYF,TGCAGTGCTAGAGTGATGGCTAGCGGGGTTGAGCAGTACTTC
few,TRBV12-3/TRBV12-4,-,TRBJ2-3,CASRLGTRADTQYF,TGTGCCAGCAGGTTAGGGACCCGGGCAGATACGCAGTATTTT
few,TRBV19,TRBD1,TRBJ2-7,CASSIGTGTYEQYF,TGTGCCAGTAGTATCGGGACAGGGACCTACGAGCAGTACTTC
-,TRBV24-1,TRBD2,TRBJ2-3,CATSDWTSGSQTQYF,TGTGCCACCAGTGACTGGACTAGCGGGAGTCAGACGCAGTATTTT
many,TRBV12-3/TRBV12-4,-,TRBJ2-5,CASTERIQETQYF,TGTGCCAGCACTGAGAGAATCCAAGAGACCCAGTACTTC
few,TRBV6-1,TRBD1,TRBJ2-1,CASSGSGTGANEQFF,TGTGCCAGCAGTGGTTCCGGGACAGGGGCCAATGAGCAGTTCTTC
few,TRBV3-1,-,TRBJ1-1,CASSPLGVGLDTEAFF,TGTGCCAGCAGCCCTCTTGGTGTGGGGTTGGACACTGAAGCTTTCTTT
-,TRBV2,TRBD1,TRBJ2-7,CASSPRDRGFYEQYF,TGTGCCAGCAGCCCCCGGGACAGGGGCTTCTACGAGCAGTACTTC
few,TRBV29-1,TRBD1,TRBJ2-5,CSVSPGQSYQETQYF,TGCAGCGTAAGCCCGGGACAGTCGTACCAAGAGACCCAGTACTTC
-,TRBV2,TRBD1,TRBJ2-2,CASGTGQGYTGELFF,TGTGCCAGCGGGACGGGACAGGGGTACACCGGGGAGCTGTTTTTT
-,TRBV12-3/TRBV12-4,-,TRBJ2-1,CASSVDDRTGLF,TGTGCCAGCAGTGTAGACGATCGTACAGGGCTCTTC
-,TRBV4-3,-,TRBJ2-7,CASSPGASRPYEQYF,TGCGCCAGCAGCCCCGGAGCTAGCAGACCTTACGAGCAGTACTTC
few,TRBV5-1,-,TRBJ1-6,CASSSEAGSSYNSPLHF,TGCGCCAGCAGCTCCGAGGCAGGGAGCTCCTATAATTCACCCCTCCACTTT
-,TRBV12-3/TRBV12-4,TRBD2,TRBJ2-1,CASSPGLAGINEQFF,TGTGCCAGCAGCCCGGGACTAGCGGGAATCAATGAGCAGTTCTTC
-,TRBV7-7,-,TRBJ2-2,CASSLGRENTGELFF,TGTGCCAGCAGCTTAGGGCGGGAGAACACCGGGGAGCTGTTTTTT
many,TRBV6-6,-,TRBJ1-1,CASLDGGTEAFF,TGTGCCAGCCTAGACGGGGGAACTGAAGCTTTCTTT
-,TRBV9,-,TRBJ1-6,CASSVNREGPLHF,TGTGCCAGCAGCGTAAACAGGGAGGGGCCCCTCCACTTT
many,TRBV18,-,TRBJ2-1,CASSPVRDEQFF,TGTGCCAGCTCACCAGTCCGGGATGAGCAGTTCTTC
few,TRBV7-8,TRBD1,TRBJ2-4,CASGDRAEAKNIQYF,TGTGCCAGCGGGGACAGGGCCGAGGCCAAAAACATTCAGTACTTC
-,TRBV4-3,-,TRBJ1-1,CASSRGTTTEAFF,TGCGCCAGCAGCCGAGGGACAACCACTGAAGCTTTCTTT
-,TRBV20-1,-,TRBJ2-3,CSARDPARSTDTQYF,TGCAGTGCTAGAGACCCGGCGCGTAGCACAGATACGCAGTATTTT
-,TRBV4-3,TRBD2,TRBJ2-5,CASSQGLAGGETQYF,TGCGCCAGCAGCCAAGGACTAGCCGGGGGAGAGACCCAGTACTTC
-,TRBV12-3/TRBV12-4,-,TRBJ2-5,CASRPGVPQETQYF,TGTGCCAGCAGACCCGGGGTGCCCCAAGAGACCCAGTACTTC
-,TRBV7-2,TRBD2,TRBJ2-2,CASSAVLAGPNTGELFF,TGTGCCAGCAGCGCAGTACTAGCGGGGCCGAACACCGGGGAGCTGTTTTTT
-,TRBV10-3,TRBD1,TRBJ2-1,CAIAVDRRDEQFF,TGTGCCATCGCCGTGGACAGGCGGGATGAGCAGTTCTTC
many,TRBV20-1,-,TRBJ1-1,CSARVWEGVTEAFF,TGCAGTGCTAGAGTATGGGAGGGCGTCACTGAAGCTTTCTTT
-,TRBV7-9,-,TRBJ1-1,CATGLRLNTEAFF,TGTGCCACCGGGCTTCGCCTGAACACTGAAGCTTTCTTT
-,TRBV7-2,-,TRBJ2-7,CASSFSRTYEQYF,TGTGCCAGCAGCTTCTCCCGGACCTACGAGCAGTACTTC
-,TRBV5-1,-,TRBJ2-2,CASSEDPAGELFF,TGCGCCAGCAGCGAGGACCCTGCCGGGGAGCTGTTTTTT
few,TRBV10-2,TRBD1,TRBJ2-7,CASRRQGGNEQYF,TGCGCCAGCCGGCGACAGGGGGGAAACGAGCAGTACTTC
-,TRBV7-9,TRBD1,TRBJ2-7,CASSSGGWAYEQYF,TGTGCCAGCAGCTCAGGGGGTTGGGCCTACGAGCAGTACTTC
few,TRBV20-1,-,TRBJ2-1,CSASLAGAYNEQFF,TGCAGTGCTAGCCTAGCAGGGGCCTACAATGAGCAGTTCTTC
many,TRBV20-1,-,TRBJ2-5,CSANSRQGGETQYF,TGCAGTGCTAACAGTCGACAGGGAGGGGAGACCCAGTACTTC
few,TRBV6-2/TRBV6-3,-,TRBJ1-4,CASSPGMAGSTNEKLFF,TGTGCCAGCAGTCCAGGGATGGCGGGGTCAACTAATGAAAAACTGTTTTTT